Each of the 28 T cell receptor beta chains below was sequenced from the same sample in a study of blood T cell repertoires in COVID-19. The table came from immunoSEQ multiplex PCR; TCRdb's copy has only in-frame clones and leaves some out. The table has 97,000 or so clones, roughly nine tenths seen once; the top ten hold around 5.1%. The specimen was peripheral blood. The receptors here all came from a man in his fifties with acute or convalescent COVID-19.

V usage is TRBV2 and J usage is TRBJ1-2; a weak D match, TRBD1 (5 bases). The CDR3 loop spans 14 amino acids. V shed 6 bases and J shed 8 bases, with 19 bases lying between them. Germline V lookup: CDR1 SNHLY, CDR2 FYNNEI. This chain's CDR3 is CASSDWQGKWGYTF. For the CDR3, the DNA is TGTGCCAGCAGCGATTGGCAGGGAAAGTGGGGCTACACCTTC.

This chain links TRBV21-1 with TRBJ1-1; TRBD1, the table's D call, lacks a check against the DNA. TRBV21-1 is given as a pseudogene. CDR3 length: 16 amino acids. Here the CDR3 DNA reads TGTGCCAGCAGTCAAAATGAGGCAGGGGTAGCTACTGAAGCTTTCTTT. Translation: CASSQNEAGVATEAFF.

The rearrangement joins TRBV29-1 to TRBJ1-2; 10 bases fit TRBD1. The J segment lost 4 bases and the V segment lost 0 bases, leaving 5 bases of the junction unmatched. CDR3 length equals 15 residues. Germline V gene sequence: CDR1 SQVTM, CDR2 ANQGSEA. The CDR3 DNA reads as TGCAGCGTTGAAGATGGGACAGGGGAAGTCTATGGCTACACCTTC. It is translated as CSVEDGTGEVYGYTF.

This chain uses TRBV2 with TRBJ2-3, with 11 bases identical to TRBD2. The CDR3 extends over 16 amino acids. Germline V lookup: CDR1 SNHLY, CDR2 FYNNEI. V trimming: 8 bases; J trimming: 0 bases; junction bases outside the gene matches: 7. DNA of the CDR3: TGTGCCAGCGGGGGGACTAGCGGCCGAAGCACAGATACGCAGTATTTT. Its protein is CASGGTSGRSTDTQYF.

This clone turned up a few times. The CDR3 reads CASSRTGVGETQYF. The CDR3 region has the DNA TGTGCCAGCAGTCGTACAGGGGTTGGAGAGACCCAGTACTTC. The V and J genes are TRBV5-4 and TRBJ2-5; 7 bases align to TRBD1. The ends lost 5 bases at V and 4 bases at J; junction bases unmatched: 8. Germline CDR1 SGHNT, CDR2 YYREEE (reference sequence). The CDR3 covers 14 residues.

The chain uses TRBV9 and TRBJ2-7; tentative D call: TRBD1 (6 bases). There are 15 residues in the CDR3. CDR1 is SGDLS, CDR2 YYNGEE, per germline. V lost 2 bases to trimming and J lost 1 base, with 13 bases between them. The CDR3 sequence is CASSVGQGRSYEQYF. In DNA, the CDR3 is TGTGCCAGCAGCGTTGGGCAGGGGCGATCCTACGAGCAGTACTTC. Using reference TRBV9 and TRBJ2-7 for the parts outside the CDR3, the full variable domain is DSGVTQTPKHLITATGQRVTLRCSPRSGDLSVYWYQQSLDQGLQFLIQYYNGEERAKGNILERFSAQQFPDLHSELNLSSLELGDSALYFCASSVGQGRSYEQYFGPGTRLTVT.

The genes are TRBV29-1 and TRBJ1-2, with 8 bases identical to TRBD1. This CDR3 has 13 amino acids. With 3 bases clipped from V and 6 bases from J, the junction kept 6 bases outside the gene matches. Germline CDR1 SQVTM, CDR2 ANQGSEA. The CDR3 spells CSVEGQGADGYTF. Here the CDR3 DNA reads TGCAGCGTTGAGGGGCAGGGGGCGGATGGCTACACCTTC.

The count of this clone is one. The chain carries TRBV12-3 or TRBV12-4 and TRBJ1-1, with D maybe TRBD1 (5 bases). Trimming removed 1 base at V and 4 bases at J, with 7 bases between. CDR3 length equals 13 residues. The CDR3 sequence is CASSLGGVTEAFF. CDR3 bases: TGTGCCAGCAGTTTAGGGGGGGTCACTGAAGCTTTCTTT.

The chain joins TRBV4-1 to TRBJ2-4, with 10 bases identical to TRBD2. With 1 base clipped from V and 8 bases from J, the junction kept 8 bases outside the gene matches. This CDR3 region has 16 residues. The germline V gene encodes CDR1 MGHRA and CDR2 YSYEKL. The CDR3 DNA is TGCGCCAGCAGCCAAGGGCTAGCGGGAGTCGGATACATTCAGTACTTC. Translating it yields CASSQGLAGVGYIQYF.

This clone was seen a single time. The rearrangement joins TRBV7-9 to TRBJ1-2, with 8 bases aligning to TRBD1. Per the germline V gene, CDR1 is SEHNR and CDR2 is FQNEAQ (reference sequence). CDR3 size: 16 residues. V was pared by 1 base and J by 5 bases, with 9 bases of the junction left unmatched. CDR3 sequence reads: CASSLGTGQATYGYTF. The CDR3 DNA is TGTGCCAGCAGCTTAGGGACGGGACAGGCTACTTATGGCTACACCTTC.

This rearrangement joins TRBV24-1 to TRBJ2-5, with 8 bases identical to TRBD1. V shed 2 bases, J shed 5 bases, and the junction held 3 bases outside the gene matches. Germline values: CDR1 KGHDR, CDR2 SFDVKD. There are 14 residues in the CDR3. CDR3 sequence reads: CATSDSTGGETQYF. The CDR3, as DNA: TGTGCCACCAGTGATTCAACAGGGGGGGAGACCCAGTACTTC.

CDR3 in amino acids: CASSILRTGTTADTQYF. The CDR3 DNA is TGTGCCAGTAGTATATTAAGGACCGGGACTACCGCAGATACGCAGTATTTT. The chain recombines TRBV19 with TRBJ2-3, with 7 bases identical to TRBD2. The trim removed 2 bases at V and 4 bases at J, leaving 12 bases unmatched. The CDR3 is 17 amino acids. Germline assignment: CDR1 LNHDA and CDR2 SQIVND (reference sequence).

This sequence joins TRBV5-1 and TRBJ1-1; D not resolved. Looked up from germline, CDR1 is SGHRS and CDR2 is YFSETQ. The CDR3 runs 13 residues. Trimming removed 4 bases at V and 5 bases at J, with 12 bases between. The CDR3, as DNA: TGCGCCAGCAGCGGCGGGGTAGGGACTGAAGCTTTCTTT. Translated, it gives CASSGGVGTEAFF.

This clone came up once. The J gene is TRBJ2-1, the V gene TRBV5-1; D ambiguous. Germline V gene lookup returns CDR1 SGHRS and CDR2 YFSETQ. This CDR3 contains 15 residues. V was trimmed by 4 bases and J by 0 bases, leaving 11 bases between them. This CDR3 is CASSPEVPSYNEQFF. The CDR3 DNA follows: TGCGCCAGCAGCCCCGAGGTACCCTCCTACAATGAGCAGTTCTTC.

DNA of the CDR3: TGCGCCAGCAGCCCTCAGGGGGCAACGGTAACCGGGGAGCTGTTTTTT. Translation: CASSPQGATVTGELFF. The chain is built from TRBV5-1 and TRBJ2-2, with 8 bases aligning to TRBD1. In germline, CDR1 is SGHRS, CDR2 YFSETQ. V was pared by 4 bases and J by 5 bases, with 10 bases of the junction left unmatched. The CDR3 loop spans 16 amino acids.

The chain uses TRBV18 and TRBJ1-4; no reliable D call. The CDR3 length is 14 residues. Deletions cut 2 bases from V and 3 bases from J, with 7 bases between. CDR1 and CDR2 (germline): KGHSH, LQKENI. CDR3 sequence (DNA): TGTGCCAGCTCACCATGGCAGGCTAATGAAAAACTGTTTTTT. Residues: CASSPWQANEKLFF.

The V and J genes are TRBV5-1 and TRBJ1-6; 7 nucleotides match TRBD1. V lost 2 bases to trimming and J lost 6 bases; unmatched junction nucleotides: 5. Germline V lookup: CDR1 SGHRS, CDR2 YFSETQ. This CDR3 is 15 amino acids long. CDR3 coding DNA: TGCGCCAGCAGCTTTACAGGGGTTCCTAATTCACCCCTCCACTTT. It specifies CASSFTGVPNSPLHF.

V and J are TRBV1 and TRBJ2-3; the tabulated D call, TRBD2, remains unverified against the DNA. TRBV1 is tagged as a pseudogene. The CDR3 is 14 amino acids. CDR3 bases: TGCACCAGCACCATTAGCGCCAGCACAGATACGCAGTATTTT. Its translation: CTSTISASTDTQYF.

The chain couples TRBV14 to TRBJ2-3; D possibly corresponds to TRBD2 (6 bases). Deletions cut 4 bases from V and 0 bases from J, with 14 bases between. The CDR3 consists of 16 residues. Per germline, CDR1 SGHDN and CDR2 FVKESK. The CDR3 loop is CASSLYLAESTDTQYF. CDR3 nucleotides: TGTGCCAGCAGCCTCTATTTAGCGGAAAGCACAGATACGCAGTATTTT.

The gene calls are TRBV27 and TRBJ2-3, with 12 bases aligning to TRBD2. The CDR3 consists of 14 residues. The germline gives CDR1 MNHEY, CDR2 SMNVEV (reference sequence). Trimming removed 5 bases from V and 3 bases from J; junction bases left unmatched: 0. CDR3 in amino acids: CASSTSGGTDTQYF. CDR3 in DNA: TGTGCCAGCAGTACTAGCGGGGGGACAGATACGCAGTATTTT.

This clone was counted a single time. The chain joins TRBV4-1 to TRBJ2-5, with 14 bases matching TRBD2. The junction had 5 bases not matched to a gene; V was cut back by 5 bases and J by 6 bases. The germline CDR1 and CDR2 sequences are MGHRA and YSYEKL. The CDR3 extends over 15 amino acids. The CDR3 region is CASSWGLAGEKTQYF. Written as DNA, the CDR3 is TGCGCCAGCAGCTGGGGACTAGCGGGAGAAAAGACCCAGTACTTC.

CDR3 loop: CASSPPDFTDTQYF. The DNA of the CDR3 is TGCGCCAGCAGCCCCCCGGACTTCACAGATACGCAGTATTTT. J is TRBJ2-3 and V is TRBV4-1, with TRBD2 as a possible D gene (5 bases). The CDR3 runs to 14 residues. Germline V gene data show CDR1 as MGHRA and CDR2 as YSYEKL. V dropped 4 bases and J dropped 2 bases, with 10 bases sitting between them.

This rearrangement joins TRBV6-5 to TRBJ1-5; 8 nucleotides line up with TRBD1. The CDR3 sequence is 16 residues long. Unmatched junction bases numbered 10, after V lost 4 bases and J lost 5 bases. CDR1 and CDR2 (germline): MNHEY, SVGAGI. The CDR3 reads CASSFTDRGYDQPQHF. CDR3 bases: TGTGCCAGCAGTTTCACAGACAGGGGCTACGATCAGCCCCAGCATTTT.

This clone was picked up a small number of times. V is TRBV7-9 and J is TRBJ1-1; 8 bases align to TRBD1. From germline, CDR1 is SEHNR and CDR2 FQNEAQ (reference sequence). The CDR3 runs 13 residues. With 5 bases clipped from V and 6 bases from J, the junction kept 5 bases outside the gene matches. As DNA, the CDR3 is TGTGCCAGCAGCGAGCAACAGGGGGCTGAAGCTTTCTTT. Protein sequence: CASSEQQGAEAFF. Drawing the rest from reference TRBV7-9 and TRBJ1-1, the complete variable domain is DTGVSQNPRHKITKRGQNVTFRCDPISEHNRLYWYRQTLGQGPEFLTYFQNEAQLEKSRLLSDRFSAERPKGSFSTLEIQRTEQGDSAMYLCASSEQQGAEAFFGQGTRLTVV.

The V and J genes are TRBV6-5 and TRBJ2-7; 15 bases fit TRBD2. After removal of 6 bases from V and 4 bases from J, the junction contained 4 bases not matched to a gene. The CDR3 sequence is 15 residues long. The germline CDR1 and CDR2 sequences are MNHEY and SVGAGI. CDR3 loop: CASRAGLAGGYEQYF. The DNA for the CDR3 is TGTGCCAGCAGGGCGGGACTAGCGGGAGGATACGAGCAGTACTTC.

The chain carries TRBV3-1 (or the pseudogene TRBV3-2) and TRBJ2-3, with TRBD2 matching 10 bases. V trimming: 5 bases; J trimming: 3 bases; junction bases outside the gene matches: 5. The CDR3 contains 15 residues. The germline gives CDR1 LGHDT, CDR2 YNNKEL (reference sequence). The CDR3 DNA is TGTGCCAGCAGCTTAGCGGGAGGTGGGACAGATACGCAGTATTTT. It encodes CASSLAGGGTDTQYF.

The V gene is TRBV11-2, the J gene TRBJ2-1; TRBD1 is a possible D gene (5 bases). CDR1 and CDR2 (germline): SGHAT, FQNNGV. V was pared by 2 bases and J by 3 bases, with 14 bases between. The CDR3 runs 16 residues. CDR3 loop: CASSLTRQTLYNEQFF. CDR3 DNA: TGTGCCAGCAGCTTAACCCGACAGACCCTCTACAATGAGCAGTTCTTC.

This clone has only one observation. This chain joins TRBV28 and TRBJ2-7; unclear D gene. Germline V gene data show CDR1 as MDHEN and CDR2 as SYDVKM. V was cut by 8 bases and J by 4 bases, with 12 bases left in between. This CDR3 region has 12 residues. CDR3 DNA sequence: TGTGCCAGCTCTTCTTGGCCGTACGAGCAGTACTTC. Protein sequence: CASSSWPYEQYF.